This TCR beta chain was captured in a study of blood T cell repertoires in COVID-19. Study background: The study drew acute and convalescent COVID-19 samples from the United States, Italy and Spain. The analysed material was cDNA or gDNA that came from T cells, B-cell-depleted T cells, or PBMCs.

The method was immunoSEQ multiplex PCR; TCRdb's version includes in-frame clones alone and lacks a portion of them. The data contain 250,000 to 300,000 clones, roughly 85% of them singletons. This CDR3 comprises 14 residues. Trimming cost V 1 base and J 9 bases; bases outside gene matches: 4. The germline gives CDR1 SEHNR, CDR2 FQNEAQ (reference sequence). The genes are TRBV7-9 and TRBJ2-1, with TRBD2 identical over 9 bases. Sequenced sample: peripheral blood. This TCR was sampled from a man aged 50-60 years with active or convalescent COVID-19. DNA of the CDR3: TGTGCCAGCAGCTTAGGATTAGCGGGAGCTGAGCAGTTCTTC. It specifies CASSLGLAGAEQFF. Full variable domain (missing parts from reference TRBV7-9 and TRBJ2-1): DTGVSQNPRHKITKRGQNVTFRCDPISEHNRLYWYRQTLGQGPEFLTYFQNEAQLEKSRLLSDRFSAERPKGSFSTLEIQRTEQGDSAMYLCASSLGLAGAEQFFGPGTRLTVL.